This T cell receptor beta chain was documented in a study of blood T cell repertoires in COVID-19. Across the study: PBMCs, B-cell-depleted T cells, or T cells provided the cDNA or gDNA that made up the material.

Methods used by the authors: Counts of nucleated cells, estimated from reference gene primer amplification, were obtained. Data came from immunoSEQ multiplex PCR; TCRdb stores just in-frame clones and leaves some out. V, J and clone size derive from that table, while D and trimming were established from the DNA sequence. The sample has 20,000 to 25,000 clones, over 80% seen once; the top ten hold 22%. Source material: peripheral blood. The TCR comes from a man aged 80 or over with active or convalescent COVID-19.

Written as DNA, the CDR3 is TGTGCCAGTAGTCCACGGGACAGGGAGTGGGGTCAGCCCCAGCATTTT. Protein product: CASSPRDREWGQPQHF. V gene TRBV19 combines with J gene TRBJ1-5, with 9 bases that match TRBD1. Germline values: CDR1 LNHDA, CDR2 SQIVND (reference sequence). Trimming took 5 bases from V and 6 from J; bases not matched to a gene: 11. The CDR3 extends over 16 amino acids. The complete variable domain, with remaining parts taken from reference TRBV19 and TRBJ1-5, reads DGGITQSPKYLFRKEGQNVTLSCEQNLNHDAMYWYRQDPGQGLRLIYYSQIVNDFQKGDIAEGYSVSREKKESFPLTVTSAQKNPTAFYLCASSPRDREWGQPQHFGDGTRLSIL.